The rows below give T cell receptor beta chains drawn from one sample of a study of blood T cell repertoires in COVID-19. Sequencing used immunoSEQ multiplex PCR; TCRdb keeps in-frame clones, though not all of them. The repertoire consists of 45,000 to 65,000 clones, with about 89% occurring once and the leading ten covering over 25%. The sequenced material came from peripheral blood. Receptor source: a human donor in a cohort sampled during active COVID-19. Each CDR3 is given with its conserved first and last residue. The D gene is left open where the match is weak. Only some rows state a clone size, as once, few, many or a class for expanded clones.

J gene	clone size	D gene	V gene	CDR3 DNA	CDR3 protein
TRBJ2-3	few	-	TRBV7-8	TGTGCCAGCAGCTTAGGTCCCCCAGACACAGATACGCAGTATTTT	CASSLGPPDTDTQYF
TRBJ2-2	-	TRBD2	TRBV27	TGTGCCAGCAGTGCGGGACTAGGCCTGACCGGGGAGCTGTTTTTT	CASSAGLGLTGELFF
TRBJ1-2	once	-	TRBV28	TGTGCCAGCAGTACGCCGGTAGGGAGTGGCGGCTACACCTTC	CASSTPVGSGGYTF
TRBJ2-5	-	TRBD1	TRBV19	TGTGCCAGTAGTCTTCGACAGGGACCACAAGAGACCCAGTACTTC	CASSLRQGPQETQYF
TRBJ1-2	-	-	TRBV5-1	TGCGCCAGCAGAGCAGGGAGGATGTACGATGGCTACACCTTC	CASRAGRMYDGYTF
TRBJ2-5	-	TRBD2	TRBV6-5	TGTGCCAGCAGTCGGACTAGCCCAGGATCCCAGTACTTC	CASSRTSPGSQYF
TRBJ2-5	-	-	TRBV18	TGTGCCAGCTCCCAACAACAGGGGAGGGAGACCCAGTACTTC	CASSQQQGRETQYF
TRBJ2-2	-	-	TRBV3-1/TRBV3-2	TGTGCCAGCAGCCAAGATACTGTAGCCGGGGAGCTGTTTTTT	CASSQDTVAGELFF
TRBJ1-2	-	TRBD1	TRBV5-1	TGCGCCAGCAGACCAGGACAGGGGGCCTATGGCTACACCTTC	CASRPGQGAYGYTF
TRBJ1-1	once	-	TRBV5-6	TGTGCCAGCAGCTTGCCCATCCTGAACACTGAAGCTTTCTTT	CASSLPILNTEAFF
TRBJ2-3	-	TRBD2	TRBV15	TGTGCCACCAGCAGAGGCGGGAGGCAGGGAGCAGATACGCAGTATTTT	CATSRGGRQGADTQYF
TRBJ1-6	-	-	TRBV6-5	TGTGCCAGCAGTTACTTGGCGGAGGCCGGGTCACCCCTCCACTTT	CASSYLAEAGSPLHF
TRBJ2-1	-	-	TRBV5-6	TGTGCCAGCAGCTTTGAGACTACCTACAATGAGCAGTTCTTC	CASSFETTYNEQFF
TRBJ2-2	-	TRBD2	TRBV2	TGTGCCGGGCTGACTAGCGGGGCAAGGAACACCGGGGAGCTGTTTTTT	CAGLTSGARNTGELFF
TRBJ2-2	-	-	TRBV7-3	TGTGCCAGCAGCAAGGACCAGGGGACCGGGGAGCTGTTTTTT	CASSKDQGTGELFF
TRBJ1-3	-	TRBD1	TRBV9	TGTGCCAGCAGCGTGACAGGGGACGGAAGAAACACCATATATTTT	CASSVTGDGRNTIYF
TRBJ1-5	-	-	TRBV19	TGTGCCAGTATCTCGGGTGGGGCTCAGCCCCAGCATTTT	CASISGGAQPQHF
TRBJ2-5	-	-	TRBV12-3/TRBV12-4	TGTGCCAGCTCGGGACTGACGGAAGAGACCCAGTACTTC	CASSGLTEETQYF
TRBJ1-6	few	TRBD1	TRBV30	TGTGCCTTCGAAACGGCGACAGGGAGTTCACCCCTCCACTTT	CAFETATGSSPLHF
TRBJ2-4	-	-	TRBV7-2	TGTGCCAGCAGCTTACCTCCGAAAAACATTCAGTACTTC	CASSLPPKNIQYF
TRBJ2-5	-	TRBD1	TRBV11-2	TGTGCCAGCAGCTCGACAGGGGCTATAGGGGAGACCCAGTACTTC	CASSSTGAIGETQYF
TRBJ1-1	-	TRBD1	TRBV19	TGTGCCAGTAGTATTGACAGGGGGGCCACTGAAGCTTTCTTT	CASSIDRGATEAFF
TRBJ1-1	once	TRBD1	TRBV6-2/TRBV6-3	TGTGCCAGCAGCTCCTCGACAGGGATAAACACTGAAGCTTTCTTT	CASSSSTGINTEAFF
TRBJ1-2	-	-	TRBV6-1	TGTGCCAGCAGTGAAGCTTCCCTCGTTGGCTACACCTTC	CASSEASLVGYTF
TRBJ2-3	-	TRBD2	TRBV7-2	TGTGCCAGCAGCCCGGGGACTAGCGGGTCCCGCACAGATACGCAGTATTTT	CASSPGTSGSRTDTQYF
TRBJ2-1	-	TRBD2	TRBV15	TGTGCCACCAGCAGTCTCGGGACTAGCGGGAGAGGGAATGAGCAGTTCTTC	CATSSLGTSGRGNEQFF
TRBJ1-1	-	-	TRBV6-5	TGTGCCAGCATCTTGAACACTGAAGCTTTCTTT	CASILNTEAFF
TRBJ2-5	-	TRBD2	TRBV5-1	TGCGCCAGCAGCCCGGAGGCCCTAGCGGGAGGCGGTGAGACCCAGTACTTC	CASSPEALAGGGETQYF
TRBJ2-1	-	TRBD2	TRBV3-1/TRBV3-2	TGTGCCAGCAGTGGGGACTACTACAATGAGCAGTTCTTC	CASSGDYYNEQFF
TRBJ2-1	-	-	TRBV11-3	TGTGCCAGCAGCTCCGATAGCTCCTACAATGAGCAGTTCTTC	CASSSDSSYNEQFF
TRBJ1-4	-	TRBD1	TRBV15	TGTGCCACCAGCAGAAAGGGGACAGATAATGAAAAACTGTTTTTT	CATSRKGTDNEKLFF
TRBJ1-6	-	TRBD1	TRBV30	TGTGCCTGGAGTCGGACAGGTCTTAATTCACCCCTCCACTTT	CAWSRTGLNSPLHF
TRBJ1-5	-	TRBD1	TRBV30	TGTGCCTGGAGTGTACAGGGGACAGGGGGGATTATCGGCAATCAGCCCCAGCATTTT	CAWSVQGTGGIIGNQPQHF
TRBJ2-5	-	TRBD1	TRBV19	TGTGCCAGTACCTCGGGACAGACAATCAGCCAAGAGACCCAGTACTTC	CASTSGQTISQETQYF
TRBJ1-4	-	-	TRBV21-1	TGTGCCAGCAGCAAATGCGCAGGGGAAGGAGAAAAACTGTTTTTT	CASSKCAGEGEKLFF
TRBJ2-3	-	TRBD2	TRBV6-6	TGTGCCAGCAGCTCTGTTCGGCTAGCGGGAGCTGAAAGAAACACAGATACGCAGTATTTT	CASSSVRLAGAERNTDTQYF
TRBJ1-2	-	-	TRBV29-1	TGCAGCGTTGGAAGAGGTCCCCTGACAGCTAACTATGGCTACACCTTC	CSVGRGPLTANYGYTF
TRBJ2-1	few	-	TRBV5-1	TGCGCCAGCAGCTTAGGGGGGGCCAACGGCGATGAGCAGTTCTTC	CASSLGGANGDEQFF
TRBJ1-5	-	TRBD1	TRBV24-1	TGTGCCACCAGTGTAGGTGACAGGGATGGAGGGTCGCCCCAGCATTTT	CATSVGDRDGGSPQHF
TRBJ2-1	-	-	TRBV3-1/TRBV3-2	TGTGCCAGCAGCCAAGATGGCAGGGTGAATGAGCAGTTCTTC	CASSQDGRVNEQFF
TRBJ1-5	-	TRBD1	TRBV6-2/TRBV6-3	TGTGCCAGCAGTCGGCTCCCGGGACAGACAAGCAATCAGCCCCAGCATTTT	CASSRLPGQTSNQPQHF
TRBJ2-7	-	TRBD1	TRBV9	TGTGCCAGCAGTTCCCCCGACAGGGACTACGAGCAGTACTTC	CASSSPDRDYEQYF
TRBJ2-1	few	TRBD2	TRBV14	TGTGCCAGCAGCCTTTCCGGGACTAGCGGGGGGTCGGGCCATGAGCAGTTCTTC	CASSLSGTSGGSGHEQFF
TRBJ2-4	-	TRBD2	TRBV2	TGTGCCAGCAGTCCGCGGACTAGCGTGATCCTAGCGTACTTC	CASSPRTSVILAYF
TRBJ2-3	few	TRBD1	TRBV5-4	TGTGCCAGCAGCTTGGCAGGGGGCACCACAGATACGCAGTATTTT	CASSLAGGTTDTQYF
TRBJ2-3	-	TRBD2	TRBV4-3	TGCGCCAGCAGCCAAGATCTGGCCCTATCGGGACTAGCGGGAGGTTGGGCAGATACGCAGTATTTT	CASSQDLALSGLAGGWADTQYF
TRBJ1-5	-	TRBD1	TRBV4-2	TGTGCCAGCAGCCAAGACGGAGGGGGCAGCAATCAGCCCCAGCATTTT	CASSQDGGGSNQPQHF
TRBJ2-5	-	TRBD1	TRBV10-1	TGCGCCAGCAGTGAAGCAAGGGGACAGGGAGAGACCCAGTACTTC	CASSEARGQGETQYF
TRBJ1-5	-	-	TRBV7-8	TGTGCCAGCAGCTCGACAGGTCCACTCAATCAGCCCCAGCATTTT	CASSSTGPLNQPQHF
TRBJ1-2	-	-	TRBV5-4	TGTGCCAGCAGCTTGGTATCCGGCCGGGAGTACACCTTC	CASSLVSGREYTF
TRBJ2-1	-	TRBD2	TRBV18	TGTGCCAGCTCCTTGAGCGGGAGTTTCGGCGATGAGCAGTTCTTC	CASSLSGSFGDEQFF
TRBJ1-6	-	-	TRBV5-1	TGCGCCAGCAGCTTGGAAGTACAGTCGAATTCACCCCTCCACTTT	CASSLEVQSNSPLHF
TRBJ2-5	-	TRBD1	TRBV24-1	TGTGCCACCAGTGATCCCGGGACAGGGGAGGAGACCCAGTACTTC	CATSDPGTGEETQYF
TRBJ2-2	-	-	TRBV7-9	TGTGCCAGCAGCTTAGACTCGAACACCGGGGAGCTGTTTTTT	CASSLDSNTGELFF
TRBJ2-3	-	-	TRBV7-2	TGTGCCAGCAGCAAACACGGGAACACAGATACGCAGTATTTT	CASSKHGNTDTQYF
TRBJ2-5	-	TRBD2	TRBV19	TGTGCCAGTAGTTACAAGGCGGGGGGAGAGACCCAGTACTTC	CASSYKAGGETQYF
TRBJ1-1	-	-	TRBV9	TGTGCCAGCAGCGTAGGAGGAGGGTGGACGGCTGAAGCTTTCTTT	CASSVGGGWTAEAFF
TRBJ2-1	-	TRBD2	TRBV5-1	TGCGCCAGCAGGCCAGCGGGGGGTTCCTACAATGAGCAGTTCTTC	CASRPAGGSYNEQFF
TRBJ2-5	-	-	TRBV7-2	TGTGCCAGCAGCTTAGCCAGGGTACAGGAGACCCAGTACTTC	CASSLARVQETQYF
TRBJ2-1	once	-	TRBV5-1	TGCGCCAGCATGCGGGGTGGGGTGGATGAGCAGTTCTTC	CASMRGGVDEQFF